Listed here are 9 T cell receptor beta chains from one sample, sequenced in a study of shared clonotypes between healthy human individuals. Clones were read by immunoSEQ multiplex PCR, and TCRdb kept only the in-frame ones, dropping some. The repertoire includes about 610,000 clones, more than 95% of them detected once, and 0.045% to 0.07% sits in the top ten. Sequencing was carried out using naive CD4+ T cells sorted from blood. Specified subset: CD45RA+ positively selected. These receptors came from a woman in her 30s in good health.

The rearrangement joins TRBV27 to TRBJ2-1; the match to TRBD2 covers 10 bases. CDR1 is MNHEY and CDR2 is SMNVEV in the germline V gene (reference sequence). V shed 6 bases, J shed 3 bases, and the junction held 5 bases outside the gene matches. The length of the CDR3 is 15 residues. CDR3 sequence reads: CASSPSSGSYNEQFF. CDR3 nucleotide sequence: TGTGCCAGCAGCCCTTCTAGCGGGAGCTACAATGAGCAGTTCTTC.

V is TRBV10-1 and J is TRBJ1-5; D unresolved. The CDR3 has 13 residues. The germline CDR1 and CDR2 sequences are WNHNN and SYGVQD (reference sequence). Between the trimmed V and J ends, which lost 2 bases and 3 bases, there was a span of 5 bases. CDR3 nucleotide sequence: TGCGCCAGCAGTGAGAATCCCAATCAGCCCCAGCATTTT. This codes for CASSENPNQPQHF.

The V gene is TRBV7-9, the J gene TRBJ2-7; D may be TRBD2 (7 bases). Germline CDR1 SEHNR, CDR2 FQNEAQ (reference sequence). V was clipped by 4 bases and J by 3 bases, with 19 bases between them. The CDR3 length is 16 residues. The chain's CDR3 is CASSSHGGGRFYEQYF. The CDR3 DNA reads TGTGCCAGCAGCTCCCATGGGGGGGGGCGATTCTACGAGCAGTACTTC.

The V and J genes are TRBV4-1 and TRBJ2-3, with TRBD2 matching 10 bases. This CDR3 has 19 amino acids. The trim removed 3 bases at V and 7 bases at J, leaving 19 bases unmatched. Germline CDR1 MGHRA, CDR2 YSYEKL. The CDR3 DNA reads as TGCGCCAGCAGCCAGACCGCCGCTAGCGGGAGCCCGCTTCGGTATACGCAGTATTTT. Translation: CASSQTAASGSPLRYTQYF.

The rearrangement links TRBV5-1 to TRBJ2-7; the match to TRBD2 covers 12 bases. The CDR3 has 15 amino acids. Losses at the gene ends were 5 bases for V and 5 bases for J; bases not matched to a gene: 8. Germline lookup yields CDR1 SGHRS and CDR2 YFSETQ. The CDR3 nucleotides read TGCGCCAGCAGACAATCTAGCGGGAGGGCCCACGAGCAGTACTTC. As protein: CASRQSSGRAHEQYF.

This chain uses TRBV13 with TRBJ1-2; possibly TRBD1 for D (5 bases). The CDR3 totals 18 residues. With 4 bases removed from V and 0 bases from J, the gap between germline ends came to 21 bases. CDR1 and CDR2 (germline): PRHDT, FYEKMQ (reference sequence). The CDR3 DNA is TGTGCCAGCAGCTCCCAGGGAGATATGGCCACGGCTAACTATGGCTACACCTTC. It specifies CASSSQGDMATANYGYTF. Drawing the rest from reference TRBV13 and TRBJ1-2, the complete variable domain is AAGVIQSPRHLIKEKRETATLKCYPIPRHDTVYWYQQGPGQDPQFLISFYEKMQSDKGSIPDRFSAQQFSDYHSELNMSSLELGDSALYFCASSSQGDMATANYGYTFGSGTRLTVV.

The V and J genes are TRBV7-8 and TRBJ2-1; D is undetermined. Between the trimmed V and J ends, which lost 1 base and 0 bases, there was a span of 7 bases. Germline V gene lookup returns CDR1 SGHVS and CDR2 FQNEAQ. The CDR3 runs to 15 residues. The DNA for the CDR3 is TGTGCCAGCAGCTTAGATTCACGCTCCTACAATGAGCAGTTCTTC. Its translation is CASSLDSRSYNEQFF. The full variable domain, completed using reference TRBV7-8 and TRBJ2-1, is GAGVSQSPRYKVAKRGQDVALRCDPISGHVSLFWYQQALGQGPEFLTYFQNEAQLDKSGLPSDRFFAERPEGSVSTLKIQRTQQEDSAVYLCASSLDSRSYNEQFFGPGTRLTVL.

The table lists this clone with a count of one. CDR3 coding DNA: TGTGCCAGCAGCCACCTTAGCACAGATACGCAGTATTTT. This translates into CASSHLSTDTQYF. The chain is built from TRBV11-2 and TRBJ2-3; D unresolved. The germline gives CDR1 SGHAT, CDR2 FQNNGV. This CDR3 is 13 amino acids long. Trimming took 5 bases from V and 0 from J, leaving 6 bases between them. Variable domain in full (rest from reference TRBV11-2 and TRBJ2-3): EAGVAQSPRYKIIEKRQSVAFWCNPISGHATLYWYQQILGQGPKLLIQFQNNGVVDDSQLPKDRFSAERLKGVDSTLKIQPAKLEDSAVYLCASSHLSTDTQYFGPGTRLTVL.

CDR3 sequence: CASSLPGHQNTEAFF. CDR3 DNA: TGTGCCAGCAGTTTACCGGGACACCAGAACACTGAAGCTTTCTTT. The chain carries TRBV28 and TRBJ1-1, with D perhaps TRBD1 (6 bases). The CDR3 runs to 15 residues. Germline CDR1 reads MDHEN; CDR2 reads SYDVKM. V lost 2 bases to trimming and J lost 1 base, with 11 bases between them.